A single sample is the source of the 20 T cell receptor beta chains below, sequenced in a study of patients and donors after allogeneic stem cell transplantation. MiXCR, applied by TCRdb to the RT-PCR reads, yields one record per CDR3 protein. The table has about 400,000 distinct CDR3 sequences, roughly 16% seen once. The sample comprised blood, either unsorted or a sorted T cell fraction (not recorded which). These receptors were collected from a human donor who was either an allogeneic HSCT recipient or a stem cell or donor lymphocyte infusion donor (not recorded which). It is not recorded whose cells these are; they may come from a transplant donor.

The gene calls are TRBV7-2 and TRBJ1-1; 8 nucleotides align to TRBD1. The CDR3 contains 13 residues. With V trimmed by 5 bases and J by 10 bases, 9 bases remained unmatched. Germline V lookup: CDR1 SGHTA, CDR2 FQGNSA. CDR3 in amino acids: CASSRGTGGTAFF. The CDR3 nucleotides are TGTGCCAGCAGCCGAGGAACAGGGGGGACAGCTTTCTTT.

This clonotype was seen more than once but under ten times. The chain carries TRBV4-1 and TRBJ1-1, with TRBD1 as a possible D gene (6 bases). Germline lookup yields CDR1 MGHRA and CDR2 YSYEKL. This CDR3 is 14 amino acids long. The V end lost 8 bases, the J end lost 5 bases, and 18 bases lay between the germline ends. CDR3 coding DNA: TGCGCCAGCGTATCAGGGGTGAAGGGGACTGAAGCTTTCTTT. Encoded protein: CASVSGVKGTEAFF.

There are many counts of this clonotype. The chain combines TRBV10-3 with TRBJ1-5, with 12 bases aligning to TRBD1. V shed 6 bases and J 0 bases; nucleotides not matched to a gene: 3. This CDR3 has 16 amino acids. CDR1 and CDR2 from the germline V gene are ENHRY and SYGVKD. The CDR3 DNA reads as TGTGCCATCAGCCGGGACAGGGGGCATAGCAATCAGCCCCAGCATTTT. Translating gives CAISRDRGHSNQPQHF.

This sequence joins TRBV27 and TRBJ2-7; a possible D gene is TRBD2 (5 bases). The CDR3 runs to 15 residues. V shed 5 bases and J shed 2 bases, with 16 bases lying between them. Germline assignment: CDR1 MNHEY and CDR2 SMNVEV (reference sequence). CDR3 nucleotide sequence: TGTGCCAGCAGTCGGTGGGAGAAAAGTCCCTACGAGCAGTACTTC. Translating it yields CASSRWEKSPYEQYF.

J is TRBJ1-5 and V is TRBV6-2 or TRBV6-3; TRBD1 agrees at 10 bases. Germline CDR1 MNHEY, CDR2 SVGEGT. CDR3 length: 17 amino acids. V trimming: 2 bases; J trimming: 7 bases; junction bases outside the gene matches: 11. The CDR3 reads CASSYAYPRDRGQPQHF. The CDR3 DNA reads TGTGCCAGCAGTTACGCGTACCCCCGGGACAGGGGACAGCCCCAGCATTTT.

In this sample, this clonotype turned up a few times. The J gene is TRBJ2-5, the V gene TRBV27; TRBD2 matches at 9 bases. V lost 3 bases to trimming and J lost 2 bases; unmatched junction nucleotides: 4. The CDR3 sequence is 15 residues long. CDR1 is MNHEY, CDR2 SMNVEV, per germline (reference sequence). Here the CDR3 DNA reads TGTGCCAGCAGTTTTCGGGGACTAGCACAAGAGACCCAGTACTTC. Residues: CASSFRGLAQETQYF.

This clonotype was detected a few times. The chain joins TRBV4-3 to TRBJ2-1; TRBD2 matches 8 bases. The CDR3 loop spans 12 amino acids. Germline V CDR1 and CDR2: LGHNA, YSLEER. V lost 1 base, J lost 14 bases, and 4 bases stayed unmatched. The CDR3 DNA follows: TGCGCCAGCAGCCAAGCGGGGGGGCCTGAGTTCTTC. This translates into CASSQAGGPEFF.

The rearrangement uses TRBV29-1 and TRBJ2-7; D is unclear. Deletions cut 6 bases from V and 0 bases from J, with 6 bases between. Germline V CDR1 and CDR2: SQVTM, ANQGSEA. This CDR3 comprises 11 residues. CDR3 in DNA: TGCAGCGTCCGAAGCTCCTACGAGCAGTACTTC. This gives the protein CSVRSSYEQYF.

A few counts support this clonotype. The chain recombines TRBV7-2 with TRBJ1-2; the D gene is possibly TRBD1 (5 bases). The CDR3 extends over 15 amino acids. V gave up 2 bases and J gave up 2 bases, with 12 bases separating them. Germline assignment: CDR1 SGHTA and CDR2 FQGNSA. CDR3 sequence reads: CASSLQGRDNYGYTF. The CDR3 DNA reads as TGTGCCAGCAGCTTACAAGGCAGGGACAACTATGGCTACACCTTC. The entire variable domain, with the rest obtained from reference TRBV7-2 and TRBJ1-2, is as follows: GAGVSQSPSNKVTEKGKDVELRCDPISGHTALYWYRQSLGQGLEFLIYFQGNSAPDKSGLPSDRFSAERTGGSVSTLTIQRTQQEDSAVYLCASSLQGRDNYGYTFGSGTRLTVV.

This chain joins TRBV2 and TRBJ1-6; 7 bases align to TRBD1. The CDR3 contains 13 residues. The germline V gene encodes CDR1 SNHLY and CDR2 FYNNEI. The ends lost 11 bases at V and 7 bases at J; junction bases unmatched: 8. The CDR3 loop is CAGRTGQNSPLHF. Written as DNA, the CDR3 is TGTGCCGGCCGGACAGGCCAAAATTCACCCCTCCACTTT.

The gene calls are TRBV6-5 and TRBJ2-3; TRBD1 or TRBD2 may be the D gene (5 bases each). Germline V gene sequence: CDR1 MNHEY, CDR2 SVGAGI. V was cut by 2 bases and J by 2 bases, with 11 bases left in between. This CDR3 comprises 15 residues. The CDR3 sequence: CASSYAGRDTDTQYF. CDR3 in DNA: TGTGCCAGCAGTTACGCGGGCAGGGACACAGATACGCAGTATTTT.

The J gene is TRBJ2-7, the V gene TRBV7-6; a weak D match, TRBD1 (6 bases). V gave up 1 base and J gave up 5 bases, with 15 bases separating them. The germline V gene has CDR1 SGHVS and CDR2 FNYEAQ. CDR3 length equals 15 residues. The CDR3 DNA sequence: TGTGCCAGCAGCTTAGGGGCAGGGGACCTCCACGAGCAGTACTTC. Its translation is CASSLGAGDLHEQYF.

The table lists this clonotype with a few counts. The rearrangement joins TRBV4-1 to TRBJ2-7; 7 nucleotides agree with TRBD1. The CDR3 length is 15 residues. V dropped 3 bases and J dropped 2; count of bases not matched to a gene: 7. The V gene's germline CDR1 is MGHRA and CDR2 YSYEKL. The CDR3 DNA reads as TGCGCCAGCAGCCACCTCCGGGACAGAACCTACGAGCAGTACTTC. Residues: CASSHLRDRTYEQYF.

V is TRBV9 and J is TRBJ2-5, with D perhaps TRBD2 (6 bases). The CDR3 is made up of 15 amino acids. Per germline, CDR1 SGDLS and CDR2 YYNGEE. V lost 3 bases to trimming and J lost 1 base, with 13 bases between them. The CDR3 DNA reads TGTGCCAGCAGCGCCGGGGCGGGGTCCCAAGAGACCCAGTACTTC. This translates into CASSAGAGSQETQYF.

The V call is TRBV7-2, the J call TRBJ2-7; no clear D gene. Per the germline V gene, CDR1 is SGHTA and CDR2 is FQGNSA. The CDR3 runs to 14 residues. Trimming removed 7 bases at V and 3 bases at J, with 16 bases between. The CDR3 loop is CASTTPKGVYEQYF. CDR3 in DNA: TGTGCCAGCACTACCCCAAAGGGCGTCTACGAGCAGTACTTC.

The CDR3 is CASSLDRGRLDTQYF. The CDR3 nucleotides are TGTGCCAGCAGCCTCGACAGGGGCAGACTAGATACGCAGTATTTT. This sequence joins TRBV27 and TRBJ2-3; 8 bases fit TRBD1. Germline V CDR1 and CDR2: MNHEY, SMNVEV (reference sequence). This CDR3 comprises 15 residues. The ends lost 6 bases at V and 5 bases at J; junction bases unmatched: 10.

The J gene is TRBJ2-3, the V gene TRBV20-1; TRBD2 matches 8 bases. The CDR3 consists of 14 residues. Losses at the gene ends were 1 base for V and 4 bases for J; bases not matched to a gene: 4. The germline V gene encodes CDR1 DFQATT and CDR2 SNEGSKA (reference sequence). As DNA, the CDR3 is TGCAGTGCTAGAGCGGGGGGGCCGCCAGATACGCAGTATTTT. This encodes CSARAGGPPDTQYF.

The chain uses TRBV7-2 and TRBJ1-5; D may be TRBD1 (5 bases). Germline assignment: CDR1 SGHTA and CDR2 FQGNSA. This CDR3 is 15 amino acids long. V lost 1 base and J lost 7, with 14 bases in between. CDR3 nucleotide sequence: TGTGCCAGCAGCTTAGTTTTATGGGGCGGGCAGCCCCAGCATTTT. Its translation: CASSLVLWGGQPQHF.

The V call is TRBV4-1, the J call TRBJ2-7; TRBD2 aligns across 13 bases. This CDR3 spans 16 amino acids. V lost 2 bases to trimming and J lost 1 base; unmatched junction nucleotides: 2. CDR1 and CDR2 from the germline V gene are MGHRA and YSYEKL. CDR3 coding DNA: TGCGCCAGCAGCCAACCACTAGCGGGAGGGTCCTACGAGCAGTACTTC. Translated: CASSQPLAGGSYEQYF.

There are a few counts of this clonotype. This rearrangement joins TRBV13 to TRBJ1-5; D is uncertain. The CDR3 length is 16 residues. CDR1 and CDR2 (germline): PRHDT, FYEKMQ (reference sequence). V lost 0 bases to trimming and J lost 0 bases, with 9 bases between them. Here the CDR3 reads CASSLGWVYSNQPQHF. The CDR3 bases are TGTGCCAGCAGCTTAGGTTGGGTTTATAGCAATCAGCCCCAGCATTTT.